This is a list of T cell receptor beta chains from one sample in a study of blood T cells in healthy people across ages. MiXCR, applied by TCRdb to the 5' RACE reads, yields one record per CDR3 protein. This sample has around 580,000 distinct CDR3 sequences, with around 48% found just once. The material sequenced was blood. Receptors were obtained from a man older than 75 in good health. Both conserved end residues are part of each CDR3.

CDR3aa: CASSPNFLGEQYF; v_gene: TRBV7-3; j_gene: TRBJ2-7
CDR3aa: CASSPGQGPAETQYF; v_gene: TRBV3-1; j_gene: TRBJ2-5
CDR3aa: CSARGKGAAPDTQYF; v_gene: TRBV20-1; j_gene: TRBJ2-3
CDR3aa: CSARRDSGTYEQYF; v_gene: TRBV20-1; j_gene: TRBJ2-7
CDR3aa: CASSLEWGGNSPLHF; v_gene: TRBV7-2; j_gene: TRBJ1-6
CDR3aa: CASSLVSGRRLQWNEQFF; v_gene: TRBV28; j_gene: TRBJ2-1
CDR3aa: CSARDPLTDTRYF; v_gene: TRBV20-1; j_gene: TRBJ2-3
CDR3aa: CASSEGGLAGRYEQYF; v_gene: TRBV2; j_gene: TRBJ2-7
CDR3aa: CASSPYRGGMNEQYF; v_gene: TRBV18; j_gene: TRBJ2-7
CDR3aa: CASSASRGEQYF; v_gene: TRBV12-3/TRBV12-4; j_gene: TRBJ2-7
CDR3aa: CASRTGDSSGNTIYF; v_gene: TRBV6-6; j_gene: TRBJ1-3
CDR3aa: CASSHKYRGRLYGYTF; v_gene: TRBV14; j_gene: TRBJ1-2
CDR3aa: CASTQRRTQAETQYF; v_gene: TRBV6-2/TRBV6-3; j_gene: TRBJ2-5
CDR3aa: CASSLQAGDTQYF; v_gene: TRBV12-3/TRBV12-4; j_gene: TRBJ2-3
CDR3aa: CSARTGEPYNEQFF; v_gene: TRBV20-1; j_gene: TRBJ2-1
CDR3aa: CASSPPRSGGTSYNEQFF; v_gene: TRBV5-4; j_gene: TRBJ2-1
CDR3aa: CASSHPTANEQYF; v_gene: TRBV4-1; j_gene: -
CDR3aa: CSVIPGQNEKLFF; v_gene: TRBV29-1; j_gene: TRBJ1-4
CDR3aa: CASSLEGRINTEAFF; v_gene: TRBV5-1; j_gene: TRBJ1-1
CDR3aa: CASSVVLGGTGTAHEEQYF; v_gene: TRBV9; j_gene: TRBJ2-7
CDR3aa: CASSPRGGPPYTQYF; v_gene: TRBV9; j_gene: TRBJ2-3
CDR3aa: CASSTAKTGTNYGYTF; v_gene: TRBV28; j_gene: TRBJ1-2
CDR3aa: CASSLGTGLARGFPGELFF; v_gene: TRBV9; j_gene: TRBJ2-2
CDR3aa: CASSPGQASNEQYF; v_gene: TRBV6-4; j_gene: TRBJ2-5
CDR3aa: CASSPRTSLGVQYF; v_gene: TRBV7-2; j_gene: TRBJ2-5
CDR3aa: CASSQGQGQPYEQYF; v_gene: TRBV14; j_gene: TRBJ2-7
CDR3aa: CASSFGGRAQPQHF; v_gene: TRBV12-3/TRBV12-4; j_gene: TRBJ1-5
CDR3aa: CSLKWSGRVVVHNEQFF; v_gene: TRBV20-1; j_gene: TRBJ2-1
CDR3aa: CASKGQGYQPQHF; v_gene: TRBV12-3/TRBV12-4; j_gene: TRBJ1-5
CDR3aa: CAISPDRGGSYEQYF; v_gene: TRBV10-3; j_gene: TRBJ2-7
CDR3aa: CASSPGGYTDTQYF; v_gene: TRBV6-6; j_gene: TRBJ2-3
CDR3aa: CAWSPSHGAEAFF; v_gene: TRBV30; j_gene: TRBJ1-1
CDR3aa: CASSQREGLTYNEQFF; v_gene: TRBV4-2; j_gene: TRBJ2-1
CDR3aa: CASEPGGPGETQYF; v_gene: TRBV5-1; j_gene: TRBJ2-5
CDR3aa: CASSPRQGAGYGYTF; v_gene: TRBV9; j_gene: TRBJ1-2
CDR3aa: CSASSGDYTDTQYF; v_gene: TRBV20-1; j_gene: TRBJ2-3
CDR3aa: CASSETANSPLHF; v_gene: TRBV10-2; j_gene: TRBJ1-6
CDR3aa: CASGRGGVQYF; v_gene: TRBV12-3/TRBV12-4; j_gene: TRBJ2-3
CDR3aa: CSTLGVSGANVLTF; v_gene: TRBV29-1; j_gene: TRBJ2-6
CDR3aa: CASSYGDDRNYGYTF; v_gene: TRBV6-6; j_gene: TRBJ1-2
CDR3aa: CASSLSATRPNEQFF; v_gene: TRBV27; j_gene: TRBJ2-1
CDR3aa: CASRRMNSPLHF; v_gene: TRBV27; j_gene: TRBJ1-6
CDR3aa: CSVEDGRRHPGELFF; v_gene: TRBV29-1; j_gene: TRBJ2-2
CDR3aa: CASSQAVAGGTDTQYF; v_gene: TRBV4-3; j_gene: TRBJ2-3
CDR3aa: CASSSGLPLHF; v_gene: TRBV12-3/TRBV12-4; j_gene: TRBJ1-6
CDR3aa: CASSLEAGGDQPQHF; v_gene: TRBV5-1; j_gene: TRBJ1-5
CDR3aa: CASSLSGFSQPQHF; v_gene: TRBV27; j_gene: TRBJ1-5
CDR3aa: CASGRGGGSYEQYF; v_gene: TRBV28; j_gene: TRBJ2-7
CDR3aa: CSADGRSRSEQFF; v_gene: TRBV20-1; j_gene: TRBJ2-1
CDR3aa: CASSLFDSAGVKLFF; v_gene: TRBV5-5; j_gene: TRBJ1-4
CDR3aa: CSVAWVYGYTF; v_gene: TRBV29-1; j_gene: TRBJ1-2
CDR3aa: CASRMGQNNEQFF; v_gene: TRBV7-2; j_gene: TRBJ2-1
CDR3aa: CASSQAPQGRNEQFF; v_gene: TRBV3-1; j_gene: TRBJ2-1
CDR3aa: CASSLQSGGASDTQYF; v_gene: TRBV7-3; j_gene: TRBJ2-3
CDR3aa: CAISGGSGGASPYNEQFF; v_gene: TRBV10-3; j_gene: TRBJ2-1
CDR3aa: CSARRASNEKLFF; v_gene: TRBV20-1; j_gene: TRBJ1-4
CDR3aa: CASSRGTEIYEQYF; v_gene: TRBV6-6; j_gene: TRBJ2-7